This T cell receptor beta chain emerged from a study of sequential checkpoint blockade in melanoma. Sequenced by immunoSEQ multiplex PCR; TCRdb stores in-frame clones only, minus some. The data hold under 6,000 clones, with about 25% observed a single time. Study-wide findings and caveats: Patients with week-13 increases in T-cell fraction and clonality benefited about 30 times more often.

With regard to this clone: Its antigen is not identified.

There are 13 residues in the CDR3. Trimming removed 8 bases from V and 7 bases from J, with 14 bases in between. Treatment indicated: randomized to nivolumab then ipilimumab (arm A) or the reverse (arm B). DNA-damaging chemotherapy had not been given to any patient beforehand. The sequence was obtained from a human donor with melanoma. The rearrangement joins TRBV7-1 to TRBJ1-4; D gene ambiguous. TRBV7-1 is recorded as an ORF, its role being uncertain. The sequencing used tumor tissue (inferred from file names), collected from a patient given nivolumab and ipilimumab in sequence. The CDR3 DNA sequence: TGTGCCAGCCCCCCCGATGTCGGTGAAAAACTGTTTTTT. It codes for CASPPDVGEKLFF.